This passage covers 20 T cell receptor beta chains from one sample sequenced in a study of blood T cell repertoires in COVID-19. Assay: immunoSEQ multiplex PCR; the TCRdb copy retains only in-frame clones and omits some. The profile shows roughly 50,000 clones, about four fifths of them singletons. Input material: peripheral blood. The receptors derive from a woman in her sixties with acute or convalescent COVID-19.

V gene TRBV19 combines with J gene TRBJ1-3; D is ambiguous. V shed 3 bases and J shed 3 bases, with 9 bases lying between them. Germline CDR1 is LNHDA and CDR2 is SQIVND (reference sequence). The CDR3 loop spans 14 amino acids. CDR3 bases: TGTGCCAGTAGTATCGGAGGAGTTGGAAACACCATATATTTT. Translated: CASSIGGVGNTIYF. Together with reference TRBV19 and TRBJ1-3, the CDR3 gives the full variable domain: DGGITQSPKYLFRKEGQNVTLSCEQNLNHDAMYWYRQDPGQGLRLIYYSQIVNDFQKGDIAEGYSVSREKKESFPLTVTSAQKNPTAFYLCASSIGGVGNTIYFGEGSWLTVV.

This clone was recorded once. The chain's CDR3 is CASSLQWSSYNEQFF. For the CDR3, the DNA is TGCGCCAGCAGCCTCCAGTGGAGCTCCTACAATGAGCAGTTCTTC. The chain uses TRBV4-1 and TRBJ2-1; no clear D. Trimming removed 4 bases at V and 0 bases at J, with 10 bases between. CDR3 length equals 15 residues. The germline gives CDR1 MGHRA, CDR2 YSYEKL.

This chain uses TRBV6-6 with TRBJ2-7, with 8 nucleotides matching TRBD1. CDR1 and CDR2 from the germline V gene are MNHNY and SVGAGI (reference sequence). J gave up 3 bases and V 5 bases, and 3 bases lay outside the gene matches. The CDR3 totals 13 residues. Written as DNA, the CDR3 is TGTGCCAGCAGTCTACAGGGGGGCTACGAGCAGTACTTC. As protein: CASSLQGGYEQYF.

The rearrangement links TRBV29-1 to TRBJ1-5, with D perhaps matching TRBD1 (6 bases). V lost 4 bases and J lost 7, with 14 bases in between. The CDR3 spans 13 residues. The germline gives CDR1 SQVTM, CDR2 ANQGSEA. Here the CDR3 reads CSVAGGGAQPQHF. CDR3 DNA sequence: TGCAGCGTTGCGGGGGGGGGCGCACAGCCCCAGCATTTT.

CDR3 sequence reads: CASSQDLGVGGEKLFF. DNA of the CDR3: TGTGCCAGCAGCCAAGATCTGGGAGTGGGCGGTGAAAAACTGTTTTTT. The J gene is TRBJ1-4, the V gene TRBV3-1 (or the pseudogene TRBV3-2); D remains ambiguous. The CDR3 loop spans 16 amino acids. V shed 0 bases and J shed 7 bases, with 15 bases lying between them. Germline V gene data show CDR1 as LGHDT and CDR2 as YNNKEL (reference sequence).

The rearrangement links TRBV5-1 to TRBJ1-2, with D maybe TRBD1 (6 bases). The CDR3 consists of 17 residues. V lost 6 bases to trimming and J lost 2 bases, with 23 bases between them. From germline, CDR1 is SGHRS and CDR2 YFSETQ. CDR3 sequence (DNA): TGCGCCAGCACCCCAGGGACCGGAACAGGGAGCAACTATGGCTACACCTTC. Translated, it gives CASTPGTGTGSNYGYTF.

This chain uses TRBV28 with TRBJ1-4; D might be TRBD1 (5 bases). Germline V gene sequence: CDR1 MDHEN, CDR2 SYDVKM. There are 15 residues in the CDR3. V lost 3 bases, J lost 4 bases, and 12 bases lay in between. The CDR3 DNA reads TGTGCCAGCAGTTTCCCGGCAGGGCTTAATGAAAAACTGTTTTTT. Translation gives CASSFPAGLNEKLFF. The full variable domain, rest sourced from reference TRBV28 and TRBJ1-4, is DVKVTQSSRYLVKRTGEKVFLECVQDMDHENMFWYRQDPGLGLRLIYFSYDVKMKEKGDIPEGYSVSREKKERFSLILESASTNQTSMYLCASSFPAGLNEKLFFGSGTQLSVL.

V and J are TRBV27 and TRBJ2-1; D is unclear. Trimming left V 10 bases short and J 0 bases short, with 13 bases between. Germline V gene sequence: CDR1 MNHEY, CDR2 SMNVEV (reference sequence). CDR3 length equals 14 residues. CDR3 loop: CATSDISSYNEQFF. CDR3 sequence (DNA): TGTGCCACCAGCGACATCAGCTCCTACAATGAGCAGTTCTTC.

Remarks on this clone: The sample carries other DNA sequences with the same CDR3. The CDR3 region has the DNA TGTGCCAGCAGCGTAGACGGGAGCTCCTACGAGCAGTACTTC. Translation: CASSVDGSSYEQYF. This chain uses TRBV9 with TRBJ2-7; TRBD2 is a possible D gene (6 bases). This CDR3 spans 14 amino acids. Germline assignment: CDR1 SGDLS and CDR2 YYNGEE. V was trimmed by 0 bases and J by 0 bases, leaving 7 bases between them.

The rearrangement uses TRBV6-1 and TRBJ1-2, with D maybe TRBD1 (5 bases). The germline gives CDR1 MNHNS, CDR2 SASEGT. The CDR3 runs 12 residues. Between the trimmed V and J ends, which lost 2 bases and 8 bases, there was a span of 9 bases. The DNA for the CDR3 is TGTGCCAGCAGTGAATTAAGGGGAGGCTACACCTTC. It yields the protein CASSELRGGYTF.

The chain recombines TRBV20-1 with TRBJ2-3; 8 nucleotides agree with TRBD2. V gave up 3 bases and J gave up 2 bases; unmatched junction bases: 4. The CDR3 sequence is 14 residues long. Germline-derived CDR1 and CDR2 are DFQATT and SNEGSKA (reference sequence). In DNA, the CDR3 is TGCAGTGCTAGTGTAGCGGGGTTCACAGATACGCAGTATTTT. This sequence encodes CSASVAGFTDTQYF.

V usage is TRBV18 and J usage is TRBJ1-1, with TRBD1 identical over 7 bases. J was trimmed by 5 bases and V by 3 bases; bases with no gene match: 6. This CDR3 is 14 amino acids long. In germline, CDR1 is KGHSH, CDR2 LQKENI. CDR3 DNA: TGTGCCAGCTCACCCGGAAGGGGGCTGACTGAAGCTTTCTTT. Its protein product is CASSPGRGLTEAFF.

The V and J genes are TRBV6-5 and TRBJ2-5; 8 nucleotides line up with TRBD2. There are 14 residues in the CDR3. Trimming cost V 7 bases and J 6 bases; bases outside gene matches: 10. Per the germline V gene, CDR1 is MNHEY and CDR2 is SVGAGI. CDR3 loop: CASTDREGKQTQYF. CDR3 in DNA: TGTGCCAGCACCGACCGGGAGGGCAAACAGACCCAGTACTTC.

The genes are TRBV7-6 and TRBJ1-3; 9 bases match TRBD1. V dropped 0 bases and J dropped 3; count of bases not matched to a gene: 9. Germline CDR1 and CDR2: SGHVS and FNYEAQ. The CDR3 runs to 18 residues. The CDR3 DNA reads TGTGCCAGCAGCTTAGCGCCCGGACAGGGGAGTAGTGGAAACACCATATATTTT. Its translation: CASSLAPGQGSSGNTIYF.

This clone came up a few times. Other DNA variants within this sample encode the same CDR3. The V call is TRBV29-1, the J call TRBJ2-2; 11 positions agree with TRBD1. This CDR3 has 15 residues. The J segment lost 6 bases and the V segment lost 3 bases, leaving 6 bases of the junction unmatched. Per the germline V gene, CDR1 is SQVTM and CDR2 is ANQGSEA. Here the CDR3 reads CSVDRGQGGAGELFF. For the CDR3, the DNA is TGCAGCGTTGATCGGGGACAGGGGGGGGCCGGGGAGCTGTTTTTT.

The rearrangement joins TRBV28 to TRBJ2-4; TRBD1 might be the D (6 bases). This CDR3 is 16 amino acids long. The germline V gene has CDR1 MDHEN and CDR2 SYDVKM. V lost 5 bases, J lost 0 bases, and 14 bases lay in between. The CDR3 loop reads CASSPSGQLAKNIQYF. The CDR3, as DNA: TGTGCCAGCAGTCCTTCGGGACAACTAGCCAAAAACATTCAGTACTTC.

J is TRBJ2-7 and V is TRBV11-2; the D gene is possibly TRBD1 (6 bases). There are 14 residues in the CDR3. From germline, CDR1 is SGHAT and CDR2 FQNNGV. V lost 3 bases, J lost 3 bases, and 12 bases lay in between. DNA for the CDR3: TGTGCCAGCAGCTTGACAGGATGGGGCTACGAGCAGTACTTC. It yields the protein CASSLTGWGYEQYF.

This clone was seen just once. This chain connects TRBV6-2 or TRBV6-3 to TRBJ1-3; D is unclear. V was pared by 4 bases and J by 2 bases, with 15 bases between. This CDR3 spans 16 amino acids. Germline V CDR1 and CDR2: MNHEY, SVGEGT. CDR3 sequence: CASSLRDSWTGNTIYF. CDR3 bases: TGTGCCAGCAGTTTAAGAGACTCGTGGACTGGAAACACCATATATTTT.

CDR3 in DNA: TGTGCCAGCTCACAGGTTATCCAGGATGAAGCTTTCTTT. Amino acids: CASSQVIQDEAFF. The rearrangement joins TRBV18 to TRBJ1-1; D call uncertain. The V and J ends lost 4 bases and 7 bases respectively, with 13 bases between them. This CDR3 spans 13 amino acids. Germline CDR1 KGHSH, CDR2 LQKENI.

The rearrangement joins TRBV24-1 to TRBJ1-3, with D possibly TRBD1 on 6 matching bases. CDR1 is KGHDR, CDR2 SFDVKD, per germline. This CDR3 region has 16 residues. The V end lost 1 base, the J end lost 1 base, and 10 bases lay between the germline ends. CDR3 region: CATSDFLGQSGNTIYF. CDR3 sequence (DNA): TGTGCCACCAGTGATTTCCTTGGACAGTCTGGAAACACCATATATTTT.